This T cell receptor beta chain was recovered during a study of monozygotic twins with inflammatory bowel disease. Study observations and caveats: Immunosuppressive treatment differences may have increased patient repertoire variability. Versus healthy twins, IBD patients showed fewer clonotypes shared with others, especially with disease activity. Cells of different T cell subtypes could not be told apart.

CDR3 size: 14 residues. Looked up from germline, CDR1 is SGHVS and CDR2 is FQNEAQ. In the case of this clonotype: Antigen specificity is unknown.

After re-calling the 5' RACE reads, TCRdb lists one entry per CDR3 protein, DNA absent. In all, the sample yields more than 300,000 distinct CDR3 sequences. This clonotype was sampled from a human donor with ulcerative colitis or Crohn's disease, or a healthy co-twin of an affected twin (not recorded which). The sequencing input was blood. This chain connects TRBV7-8 to TRBJ2-7; TCRdb outputs TRBD1, but without DNA this stays unchecked. The CDR3 loop is CASSPRDRAYEQYF.